This TCR beta chain was profiled in a study of control samples from healthy donors and cancer patients. Generated by immunoSEQ multiplex PCR, the TCRdb table keeps only in-frame clones and is missing some. In the table there are under 200,000 clones, about 94% of which are singletons. V lost 9 bases, J lost 10 bases, and 13 bases lay in between. Germline CDR1 reads MNHEY; CDR2 reads SMNVEV (reference sequence). The CDR3 has 12 residues. This clone came up a few times. The sample comprised blood. J is TRBJ1-6 and V is TRBV27, with a possible D match to TRBD1 (5 bases). This clonotype was sampled from a woman between 40 and 55 years old in good health. The CDR3 region has the DNA TGTGCCAGTTGGGGCTTTGGGTCACCCCTCCACTTT. It yields the protein CASWGFGSPLHF.